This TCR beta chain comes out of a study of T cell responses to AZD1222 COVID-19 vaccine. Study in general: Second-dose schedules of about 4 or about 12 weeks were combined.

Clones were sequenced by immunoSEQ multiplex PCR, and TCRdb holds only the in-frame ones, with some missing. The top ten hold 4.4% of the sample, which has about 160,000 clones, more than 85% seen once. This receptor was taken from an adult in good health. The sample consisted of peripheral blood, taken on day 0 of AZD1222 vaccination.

The CDR3 loop is CASSSRLSGRVHEQFF. The CDR3 bases are TGTGCCAGCAGCTCCCGACTAAGCGGGAGGGTCCATGAGCAGTTCTTC. The chain has TRBV13 and TRBJ2-1, with 10 positions matching TRBD2. Trimming removed 4 bases from V and 8 bases from J; junction bases left unmatched: 11. Germline V gene data show CDR1 as PRHDT and CDR2 as FYEKMQ (reference sequence). CDR3 length: 16 amino acids.